This T cell receptor beta chain was profiled in a study of blood T cell repertoires in COVID-19. Sequencing used immunoSEQ multiplex PCR; TCRdb keeps in-frame clones, though not all of them. This sample has around 300,000 clones; 88% occur once, and the top ten carry about 8.6%. The CDR3 runs to 15 residues. Germline values: CDR1 SGHNT, CDR2 YYREEE (reference sequence). Trimming shortened V by 0 bases and J by 4 bases, and 12 bases separated the two germline ends. The source of this sequence is a man between 18 and 29 years old with active or convalescent COVID-19. V usage is TRBV5-4 and J usage is TRBJ2-3, with D hard to call. Material: peripheral blood. The CDR3, as DNA: TGTGCCAGCAGCTTGGACGCCACTCCCTCAGATACGCAGTATTTT. It encodes CASSLDATPSDTQYF.